One sample yielded the 32 T cell receptor beta chains listed below, sequenced in a study of cytomegalovirus exposure and HLA in healthy donors. The study ran its PCR with 60 Vbeta and 13 Jbeta primers. Profiled with immunoSEQ multiplex PCR; TCRdb holds only in-frame clones, not every one. The table has some 160,000 clones, over 70% seen once; the top ten hold over 1.5%. Sequencing was carried out using PBMCs. The receptor set was obtained from a woman between 18 and 29 years old in good health and CMV-seronegative.

The chain recombines TRBV5-5 with TRBJ2-3; weak D call: TRBD2 (6 bases). V dropped 5 bases and J dropped 2 bases, with 6 bases sitting between them. The CDR3 is 12 residues long. In germline, CDR1 is SGHKS, CDR2 YYEKEE (reference sequence). The CDR3 is CASRDYTDTQYF. CDR3 nucleotide sequence: TGTGCCAGCAGGGACTACACAGATACGCAGTATTTT.

The gene calls are TRBV30 and TRBJ2-1, with D maybe TRBD2 (6 bases). The germline gives CDR1 GTSNPN, CDR2 SVGIG (reference sequence). The CDR3 loop spans 15 amino acids. Trimming removed 2 bases from V and 0 bases from J, with 11 bases in between. The CDR3 is CAWSNHGGSYNEQFF. The CDR3 region has the DNA TGTGCCTGGAGTAATCACGGGGGCTCCTACAATGAGCAGTTCTTC.

The chain combines TRBV7-9 with TRBJ1-2; D is perhaps TRBD1 (5 bases). Trimming shortened V by 5 bases and J by 2 bases, and 15 bases separated the two germline ends. Germline CDR1 SEHNR, CDR2 FQNEAQ (reference sequence). CDR3 length equals 15 residues. For the CDR3, the DNA is TGTGCCAGCAGCCCCACTGGGGGGACGAACTATGGCTACACCTTC. Its protein is CASSPTGGTNYGYTF. Complete variable domain (other parts from reference TRBV7-9 and TRBJ1-2): DTGVSQNPRHKITKRGQNVTFRCDPISEHNRLYWYRQTLGQGPEFLTYFQNEAQLEKSRLLSDRFSAERPKGSFSTLEIQRTEQGDSAMYLCASSPTGGTNYGYTFGSGTRLTVV.

The rearrangement links TRBV6-6 to TRBJ2-6; tentative D call: TRBD1 (5 bases). The germline V gene encodes CDR1 MNHNY and CDR2 SVGAGI (reference sequence). V shed 7 bases and J shed 2 bases, with 12 bases lying between them. This CDR3 spans 15 amino acids. CDR3 in DNA: TGTGCCAGCAAAGCAGCAGGGCCTGGGGCCAACGTCCTGACTTTC. Amino acids: CASKAAGPGANVLTF.

V and J are TRBV5-4 and TRBJ1-1; 7 positions match TRBD1. V lost 0 bases to trimming and J lost 6 bases; unmatched junction nucleotides: 2. Germline CDR1 is SGHNT and CDR2 is YYREEE (reference sequence). The CDR3 is 13 amino acids. The CDR3 spells CASSLEGTAEAFF. Here the CDR3 DNA reads TGTGCCAGCAGCTTGGAGGGGACAGCTGAAGCTTTCTTT.

The chain joins TRBV2 to TRBJ2-3; maybe TRBD2 (5 bases). The V end was cut by 4 bases, the J end by 5 bases, with 16 bases between. The CDR3 contains 15 residues. The V gene's germline CDR1 is SNHLY and CDR2 FYNNEI. Written as DNA, the CDR3 is TGTGCCAGCAGTGGTCCGGGATACCGGCGAGATACGCAGTATTTT. This translates into CASSGPGYRRDTQYF.

The chain carries TRBV14 and TRBJ2-3; 10 nucleotides match TRBD2. J was trimmed by 4 bases and V by 1 base; bases with no gene match: 2. CDR1 and CDR2 from the germline V gene are SGHDN and FVKESK. CDR3 length: 15 amino acids. The chain's CDR3 is CASSQGTSGPDTQYF. CDR3 nucleotide sequence: TGTGCCAGCAGCCAAGGGACTAGCGGCCCAGATACGCAGTATTTT.

This chain joins TRBV28 and TRBJ2-3, with a tentative D call TRBD1 (5 bases). The germline V and J ends were trimmed by 3 bases and 2 bases, with 12 bases remaining between them. The CDR3 runs to 15 residues. Germline V CDR1 and CDR2: MDHEN, SYDVKM. The CDR3 sequence is CASSFMPRATDTQYF. DNA for the CDR3: TGTGCCAGCAGTTTTATGCCCAGGGCCACAGATACGCAGTATTTT. The full variable domain, in which reference TRBV28 and TRBJ2-3 provide the parts outside the CDR3, is DVKVTQSSRYLVKRTGEKVFLECVQDMDHENMFWYRQDPGLGLRLIYFSYDVKMKEKGDIPEGYSVSREKKERFSLILESASTNQTSMYLCASSFMPRATDTQYFGPGTRLTVL.

This chain links TRBV27 with TRBJ1-2; 9 bases are shared with TRBD1. The CDR3 runs 18 residues. J lost 4 bases, V lost 3 bases, and 15 bases had no gene match. CDR1 MNHEY and CDR2 SMNVEV come from the germline V gene (reference sequence). This CDR3 reads CASSFEPLRQGVTYGYTF. The DNA of the CDR3 is TGTGCCAGCAGTTTTGAGCCTCTTAGACAGGGGGTCACCTATGGCTACACCTTC.

The gene calls are TRBV14 and TRBJ2-3, with 10 bases lining up with TRBD2. Per the germline V gene, CDR1 is SGHDN and CDR2 is FVKESK. Trimming removed 5 bases from V and 1 base from J; junction bases left unmatched: 6. The CDR3 sequence is 16 residues long. The CDR3 nucleotides are TGTGCCAGCAGCGTCCTAGCGGGGGACGGCACAGATACGCAGTATTTT. Translating gives CASSVLAGDGTDTQYF.

This clone has more than one count but fewer than ten. Here the CDR3 reads CASSQDRALLDTEAFF. CDR3 bases: TGTGCCAGCAGCCAGGACAGGGCTCTTTTGGACACTGAAGCTTTCTTT. The J gene is TRBJ1-1, the V gene TRBV7-8, with 8 bases fitting TRBD1. Germline-derived CDR1 and CDR2 are SGHVS and FQNEAQ. The CDR3 is 16 residues long. J gave up 3 bases and V 5 bases, and 11 bases lay outside the gene matches.

This chain connects TRBV5-1 to TRBJ2-3; tentatively, D is TRBD1 (6 bases). This CDR3 has 17 amino acids. Germline lookup yields CDR1 SGHRS and CDR2 YFSETQ. Trimming shortened V by 0 bases and J by 0 bases, and 14 bases separated the two germline ends. The CDR3: CASSLALGAPSTDTQYF. CDR3 bases: TGCGCCAGCAGCTTGGCCCTGGGGGCCCCTAGCACAGATACGCAGTATTTT.

With respect to this clone: Its ends do not fully match the called genes, so a read error is possible. The CDR3 nucleotides read TGTTCCAGCAGCTTAGTGCGCGCTAGCGGCACAGATACGCAGTATTTT. This gives the protein CSSSLVRASGTDTQYF. V usage is TRBV7-9 and J usage is TRBJ2-3, with D maybe TRBD2 (6 bases). Germline CDR1 and CDR2: SEHNR and FQNEAQ (reference sequence). The CDR3 runs to 16 residues.

The chain joins TRBV15 to TRBJ1-2, with 7 bases aligning to TRBD1. The ends lost 7 bases at V and 0 bases at J; junction bases unmatched: 11. The CDR3 runs 16 residues. Germline CDR1 is LNHNV and CDR2 is YYDKDF (reference sequence). The CDR3 sequence is CATIDRVGRSNYGYTF. The DNA for the CDR3 is TGTGCCACCATTGACAGGGTCGGTCGGTCTAACTATGGCTACACCTTC.

The J gene is TRBJ1-1, the V gene TRBV18; TRBD1 agrees at 10 bases. The CDR3 is 16 amino acids. V was clipped by 3 bases and J by 5 bases; unmatched bases: 9. The germline gives CDR1 KGHSH, CDR2 LQKENI. The CDR3 region has the DNA TGTGCCAGCTCACCCGGGGACAGGGGTGAAAGGACTGAAGCTTTCTTT. Translated: CASSPGDRGERTEAFF.

This chain links TRBV5-5 with TRBJ2-7; TRBD1 matches 7 bases. There are 15 residues in the CDR3. Germline-derived CDR1 and CDR2 are SGHKS and YYEKEE (reference sequence). Trimming removed 0 bases from V and 3 bases from J; junction bases left unmatched: 6. The CDR3 bases are TGTGCCAGCAGCTTGGGACAGGGAGTTTACTACGAGCAGTACTTC. Its translation: CASSLGQGVYYEQYF.

The chain joins TRBV7-9 to TRBJ2-1; 8 bases align to TRBD2. This CDR3 contains 13 residues. The germline V gene has CDR1 SEHNR and CDR2 FQNEAQ (reference sequence). V lost 8 bases and J lost 8; bases outside the gene matches: 8. CDR3 coding DNA: TGTGCCAGCCCGCGGGGGGCCGGGGATGAGCAGTTCTTC. Residues: CASPRGAGDEQFF.

The chain has TRBV11-2 and TRBJ2-1; a possible D gene is TRBD1 (6 bases). Germline V gene sequence: CDR1 SGHAT, CDR2 FQNNGV. V lost 8 bases, J lost 13 bases, and 18 bases lay in between. The CDR3 loop spans 12 amino acids. CDR3 in DNA: TGTGCCAGCGGCACCATACAGGGCTTACAGTTCTTC. This codes for CASGTIQGLQFF.

This rearrangement joins TRBV14 to TRBJ2-1, with 7 bases that match TRBD2. The CDR3 covers 15 residues. Unmatched junction bases numbered 10, after V lost 4 bases and J lost 7 bases. Per the germline V gene, CDR1 is SGHDN and CDR2 is FVKESK. Written as DNA, the CDR3 is TGTGCCAGCAGCCGCCGTGGCGGGGGAGGGAATGAGCAGTTCTTC. Translation: CASSRRGGGGNEQFF.

Here the CDR3 reads CAWSVGVGTEAFF. The CDR3 region has the DNA TGTGCCTGGAGTGTCGGGGTTGGGACTGAAGCTTTCTTT. V gene TRBV30 combines with J gene TRBJ1-1; D unclear. Germline V gene lookup returns CDR1 GTSNPN and CDR2 SVGIG (reference sequence). V lost 0 bases and J lost 5, with 10 bases in between. The CDR3 spans 13 residues.

V is TRBV5-4 and J is TRBJ2-5; perhaps TRBD1 as D (6 bases). Trimming removed 0 bases from V and 3 bases from J, with 12 bases in between. The germline gives CDR1 SGHNT, CDR2 YYREEE (reference sequence). CDR3 length equals 15 residues. CDR3 loop: CASSLEGTGKETQYF. The CDR3 bases are TGTGCCAGCAGCTTGGAAGGTACAGGGAAAGAGACCCAGTACTTC.

CDR3: CASSELSNYGYTF. The DNA of the CDR3 is TGCGCCAGCAGTGAGCTTAGTAACTATGGCTACACCTTC. This chain uses TRBV10-2 with TRBJ1-2; D uncertain. V lost 2 bases and J 1 base, leaving 5 bases between the germline ends. CDR1 is WSHSY, CDR2 SAAADI, per germline. The CDR3 extends over 13 amino acids.

This clone appeared a single time. The rearrangement joins TRBV6-1 to TRBJ1-4; 10 bases agree with TRBD1. Germline V gives CDR1 MNHNS, CDR2 SASEGT. This CDR3 is built from 14 residues. The V segment lost 10 bases and the J segment 8 bases; nucleotides outside the gene matches: 10. The CDR3 sequence: CATKAGQGSEKLFF. The CDR3 nucleotides are TGTGCCACCAAGGCGGGACAGGGGAGCGAAAAACTGTTTTTT.

This sequence joins TRBV7-2 and TRBJ1-3; D not certain. V lost 4 bases, J lost 1 base, and 5 bases lay in between. The germline gives CDR1 SGHTA, CDR2 FQGNSA. The CDR3 is 13 amino acids. The CDR3 DNA is TGTGCCAGCAGCTACATATCTGGAAACACCATATATTTT. This translates into CASSYISGNTIYF.

The chain carries TRBV28 and TRBJ1-1; no clear D gene. The CDR3 runs 13 residues. Germline loops: CDR1 MDHEN, CDR2 SYDVKM. V lost 7 bases and J 5 bases, leaving 14 bases between the germline ends. DNA for the CDR3: TGTGCCAGCACCAACGGGGTTTGGACTGAAGCTTTCTTT. Amino acids: CASTNGVWTEAFF.

The V and J genes are TRBV19 and TRBJ2-5; 7 positions match TRBD2. Looked up from germline, CDR1 is LNHDA and CDR2 is SQIVND (reference sequence). The CDR3 runs 15 residues. V shed 9 bases, J shed 4 bases, and the junction held 14 bases outside the gene matches. DNA for the CDR3: TGTGCCAGCGGCCGGACGGGGGGAGAAGGAGAGACCCAGTACTTC. Protein sequence: CASGRTGGEGETQYF.

V usage is TRBV23-1 and J usage is TRBJ1-2; D is undetermined. TRBV23-1 is annotated as an ORF whose role is uncertain. Trimming pared 2 bases from V and 0 bases from J, leaving 19 bases between. The CDR3 extends over 18 amino acids. The chain's CDR3 is CASSQPRTGKRANYGYTF. The DNA for the CDR3 is TGCGCCAGCAGTCAACCCCGGACGGGGAAACGGGCTAACTATGGCTACACCTTC.

The chain recombines TRBV7-9 with TRBJ1-1; tentative D call: TRBD1 (6 bases). Germline V CDR1 and CDR2: SEHNR, FQNEAQ (reference sequence). V was cut by 5 bases and J by 8 bases, with 12 bases left in between. This CDR3 has 12 residues. The chain's CDR3 is CASSQQGKEAFF. The DNA for the CDR3 is TGTGCCAGCAGCCAACAGGGTAAGGAAGCTTTCTTT. Together with reference TRBV7-9 and TRBJ1-1, the CDR3 gives the full variable domain: DTGVSQNPRHKITKRGQNVTFRCDPISEHNRLYWYRQTLGQGPEFLTYFQNEAQLEKSRLLSDRFSAERPKGSFSTLEIQRTEQGDSAMYLCASSQQGKEAFFGQGTRLTVV.

The CDR3 loop reads CASSGSPGTGNNEQFF. The CDR3, as DNA: TGTGCCAGCAGTGGCTCTCCCGGGACAGGGAACAATGAGCAGTTCTTC. The genes are TRBV6-4 and TRBJ2-1, with TRBD1 matching over 9 bases. After removal of 4 bases from V and 5 bases from J, the junction contained 9 bases not matched to a gene. Germline CDR1 is MRHNA and CDR2 is SNTAGT. The CDR3 sequence is 16 residues long.

The chain links TRBV11-3 to TRBJ2-1; 7 bases are shared with TRBD2. The CDR3 is made up of 15 amino acids. V was clipped by 4 bases and J by 5 bases; unmatched bases: 8. CDR1 and CDR2 from the germline V gene are SGHNT and YENEEA. CDR3 nucleotide sequence: TGTGCCAGCAGCTCCGGCGGGGGTCACAACAATGAGCAGTTCTTC. This translates into CASSSGGGHNNEQFF.

This clone showed up just a few times. The rearrangement links TRBV6-1 to TRBJ1-5; weak D call: TRBD1 (5 bases). The CDR3 sequence is 13 residues long. With 7 bases removed from V and 2 bases from J, the gap between germline ends came to 9 bases. The V gene's germline CDR1 is MNHNS and CDR2 SASEGT. The CDR3 DNA sequence: TGTGCCAGCACAGGACACCGCAATCAGCCCCAGCATTTT. Translated, it gives CASTGHRNQPQHF.

The chain links TRBV5-5 to TRBJ1-4, with TRBD1 matching 7 bases. Germline trimming cut 4 bases from V and 3 bases from J; bases unmatched to any gene: 6. Germline lookup yields CDR1 SGHKS and CDR2 YYEKEE (reference sequence). This CDR3 region has 15 residues. This chain's CDR3 is CASSLQGTANEKLFF. The CDR3 coding sequence is TGTGCCAGCAGCCTACAGGGGACCGCTAATGAAAAACTGTTTTTT. The entire variable domain, with the rest obtained from reference TRBV5-5 and TRBJ1-4, is as follows: DAGVTQSPTHLIKTRGQQVTLRCSPISGHKSVSWYQQVLGQGPQFIFQYYEKEERGRGNFPDRFSARQFPNYSSELNVNALLLGDSALYLCASSLQGTANEKLFFGSGTQLSVL.